This T cell receptor beta chain was recorded in a study of CD8 T cells in ankylosing spondylitis. TCRdb analysed the 5' RACE reads with MiXCR anew, one entry per CDR3 protein. The sample has some 400,000 distinct CDR3 sequences; approximately 20% are singletons. General observations from the study: Roughly eight highly homologous variants made up a TCR beta motif that seemed to typify ankylosing spondylitis blood. It was reported that disease-linked clones were significantly enriched in matched ankylosing spondylitis synovial fluid.

The V segment lost 0 bases and the J segment 0 bases; nucleotides outside the gene matches: 5. The CDR3 covers 17 residues. Germline V CDR1 and CDR2: DFQATT, SNEGSKA (reference sequence). About this clonotype: Its antigen is as yet unknown.

Sequencing was done on a sample of blood, either unsorted or a sorted T cell fraction (not recorded which). This TCR came from a male donor with ankylosing spondylitis. The J gene is TRBJ2-5, the V gene TRBV20-1; TRBD2 matches at 12 bases. The CDR3 protein is CSARDWGTSGYQETQYF. CDR3 DNA: TGCAGTGCTAGAGATTGGGGGACTAGCGGGTACCAAGAGACCCAGTACTTC.